A single sample is the source of the 27 T cell receptor beta chains below, sequenced in a study of Ad26.COV2.S vaccination and SARS-CoV-2 variants. Specified treatment: roughly 18 received Ad26.COV2.S at low or high dose, single or two shots; about five received placebo; per-sample allocation not given. The study sampled participants on day 63 after the first vaccine or placebo injection. The repertoire was sequenced with immunoSEQ multiplex PCR; TCRdb's copy has only in-frame clones and lacks some. The table includes around 240,000 clones, roughly 90% detected once. The sample here was peripheral blood, taken in a trial of Ad26.COV2.S vaccine versus placebo. These receptors were obtained from a person aged 18 to 65 who received the Ad26.COV2.S COVID-19 vaccine or a placebo.

This sequence joins TRBV28 and TRBJ2-3; 7 bases are a match to TRBD1. Germline V gives CDR1 MDHEN, CDR2 SYDVKM. The ends lost 6 bases at V and 0 bases at J; junction bases unmatched: 6. The CDR3 has 15 amino acids. The CDR3 DNA reads as TGTGCCAGCAGGACCGGGACAGCAAGCACAGATACGCAGTATTTT. Its protein is CASRTGTASTDTQYF.

This clone was detected once. V gene TRBV12-3 or TRBV12-4 combines with J gene TRBJ1-2; D gene unclear. The V and J ends lost 6 bases and 8 bases respectively, with 10 bases between them. The CDR3 is 11 amino acids. This chain's CDR3 is CASRTPWGYTF. For the CDR3, the DNA is TGTGCCAGCAGGACCCCGTGGGGCTACACCTTC.

The chain joins TRBV28 to TRBJ1-4; D uncertain. This CDR3 is built from 15 residues. Per the germline V gene, CDR1 is MDHEN and CDR2 is SYDVKM. Trimming stripped 6 bases from V and 5 bases from J, with 16 bases between. CDR3 DNA sequence: TGTGCCAGCAGCCCACGGCTAGTCGAGAATGAAAAACTGTTTTTT. Translating it yields CASSPRLVENEKLFF.

The genes are TRBV28 and TRBJ1-5; D gene unclear. Germline V gene sequence: CDR1 MDHEN, CDR2 SYDVKM. The CDR3 has 15 amino acids. The ends were cut back, 4 bases at V and 1 base at J, with 11 bases in the middle. CDR3 amino acids: CASSSRSGSNQPQHF. CDR3 DNA: TGTGCCAGCAGTTCCCGGTCGGGGAGCAATCAGCCCCAGCATTTT.

V and J are TRBV30 and TRBJ1-2; no clear D. The CDR3 is 14 residues long. Deletions cut 3 bases from V and 4 bases from J, with 15 bases between. Per germline, CDR1 GTSNPN and CDR2 SVGIG (reference sequence). The CDR3, as DNA: TGTGCCTGGAGGCCACGGCTCCTCAGCTATGGCTACACCTTC. Amino acid sequence: CAWRPRLLSYGYTF.

This clone was counted between two and nine times. The J gene is TRBJ2-1, the V gene TRBV9, with 7 bases identical to TRBD2. Germline CDR1 reads SGDLS; CDR2 reads YYNGEE. With 3 bases clipped from V and 0 bases from J, the junction kept 6 bases outside the gene matches. CDR3 length: 16 amino acids. CDR3 bases: TGTGCCAGCAGCGCACTAGCGTCTAGCTCCTACAATGAGCAGTTCTTC. Its protein product is CASSALASSSYNEQFF. The entire variable domain, with the rest obtained from reference TRBV9 and TRBJ2-1, is as follows: DSGVTQTPKHLITATGQRVTLRCSPRSGDLSVYWYQQSLDQGLQFLIQYYNGEERAKGNILERFSAQQFPDLHSELNLSSLELGDSALYFCASSALASSSYNEQFFGPGTRLTVL.

V and J are TRBV19 and TRBJ1-6; TRBD1 matches at 8 bases. Germline V gene data show CDR1 as LNHDA and CDR2 as SQIVND (reference sequence). This CDR3 has 14 amino acids. With V trimmed by 5 bases and J by 7 bases, 4 bases remained unmatched. CDR3 residues: CASSAGQANSPLHF. The CDR3 nucleotides are TGTGCCAGTAGTGCGGGACAGGCGAATTCACCCCTCCACTTT.

The chain couples TRBV10-3 to TRBJ1-2; no clear D. This CDR3 region has 13 residues. V shed 3 bases and J shed 5 bases, with 10 bases lying between them. Germline V gives CDR1 ENHRY, CDR2 SYGVKD. The CDR3 spells CAISDDGPYGYTF. Here the CDR3 DNA reads TGTGCCATCAGTGATGACGGTCCATATGGCTACACCTTC.

The CDR3 loop is CAITGPTGTDTQYF. CDR3 DNA sequence: TGTGCCATTACTGGGCCGACGGGCACAGATACGCAGTATTTT. The V call is TRBV28, the J call TRBJ2-3, with unresolved D. This CDR3 is 14 amino acids long. Trimming left V 10 bases short and J 1 base short, with 15 bases between. Germline V gene lookup returns CDR1 MDHEN and CDR2 SYDVKM. Supplemented by reference TRBV28 and TRBJ2-3, the full variable domain reads DVKVTQSSRYLVKRTGEKVFLECVQDMDHENMFWYRQDPGLGLRLIYFSYDVKMKEKGDIPEGYSVSREKKERFSLILESASTNQTSMYLCAITGPTGTDTQYFGPGTRLTVL.

This clone was recorded only once. The J gene is TRBJ1-2, the V gene TRBV9, with D uncertain. The CDR3 runs 13 residues. Germline CDR1 and CDR2: SGDLS and YYNGEE. V was shortened by 0 bases and J by 2 bases, with 5 bases between the two germline ends. The CDR3 DNA reads as TGTGCCAGCAGCGTAGCTGGGAACTATGGCTACACCTTC. This translates into CASSVAGNYGYTF.

The chain recombines TRBV15 with TRBJ2-7; TRBD2 aligns across 7 bases. The ends lost 5 bases at V and 3 bases at J; junction bases unmatched: 7. This CDR3 region has 14 residues. Germline V gene lookup returns CDR1 LNHNV and CDR2 YYDKDF (reference sequence). The CDR3 sequence is CATSALGGIYEQYF. The CDR3 DNA sequence: TGTGCCACCAGCGCCCTCGGGGGGATCTACGAGCAGTACTTC.

This chain uses TRBV27 with TRBJ1-2, with TRBD1 identical over 12 bases. V trimming: 5 bases; J trimming: 3 bases; junction bases outside the gene matches: 7. Germline values: CDR1 MNHEY, CDR2 SMNVEV (reference sequence). This CDR3 has 16 residues. The CDR3 loop is CASSTGTGGNDYGYTF. CDR3 bases: TGTGCCAGCAGTACAGGGACAGGGGGCAATGACTATGGCTACACCTTC.

V usage is TRBV11-2 and J usage is TRBJ1-6, with 7 bases identical to TRBD1. The germline CDR1 and CDR2 sequences are SGHAT and FQNNGV. V lost 0 bases, J lost 7 bases, and 9 bases stayed unmatched. This CDR3 has 17 amino acids. CDR3 residues: CASSLDLWDSSNSPLHF. Here the CDR3 DNA reads TGTGCCAGCAGCTTAGATCTTTGGGACAGCTCGAATTCACCCCTCCACTTT.

The chain recombines TRBV28 with TRBJ2-7, with 7 bases matching TRBD2. In germline, CDR1 is MDHEN, CDR2 SYDVKM. The CDR3 extends over 17 amino acids. Losses at the gene ends were 2 bases for V and 3 bases for J; bases not matched to a gene: 13. The CDR3 loop reads CASSLTTFGGTGYEQYF. CDR3 nucleotide sequence: TGTGCCAGCAGTTTAACGACGTTCGGGGGGACCGGCTACGAGCAGTACTTC. Filled out from reference TRBV28 and TRBJ2-7, the complete variable domain reads DVKVTQSSRYLVKRTGEKVFLECVQDMDHENMFWYRQDPGLGLRLIYFSYDVKMKEKGDIPEGYSVSREKKERFSLILESASTNQTSMYLCASSLTTFGGTGYEQYFGPGTRLTVT.

The chain joins TRBV15 to TRBJ2-1; D ambiguous. Germline V gene data show CDR1 as LNHNV and CDR2 as YYDKDF (reference sequence). V lost 6 bases and J 7 bases, leaving 25 bases between the germline ends. This CDR3 is 17 amino acids long. The CDR3 protein is CATSSLGTGLGFNEQFF. The CDR3 DNA sequence: TGTGCCACCAGTTCCCTGGGAACGGGCTTGGGCTTTAATGAGCAGTTCTTC. The complete variable domain, with remaining parts taken from reference TRBV15 and TRBJ2-1, reads DAMVIQNPRYQVTQFGKPVTLSCSQTLNHNVMYWYQQKSSQAPKLLFHYYDKDFNNEADTPDNFQSRRPNTSFCFLDIRSPGLGDTAMYLCATSSLGTGLGFNEQFFGPGTRLTVL.

This clone appeared once. This chain connects TRBV2 to TRBJ2-1, with D perhaps being TRBD1 or TRBD2 (5 bases each). The CDR3 extends over 12 amino acids. V lost 5 bases, J lost 6 bases, and 8 bases lay in between. Germline V gene sequence: CDR1 SNHLY, CDR2 FYNNEI. CDR3 bases: TGTGCCAGCAGTCCCGGGGCCAATGAGCAGTTCTTC. Its protein is CASSPGANEQFF.

The chain joins TRBV5-8 to TRBJ2-4, with TRBD1 as a possible D gene (6 bases). Germline-derived CDR1 and CDR2 are SGHTS and YDEGEE. The V end lost 0 bases, the J end lost 7 bases, and 29 bases lay between the germline ends. This CDR3 is 20 amino acids long. Written as DNA, the CDR3 is TGTGCCAGCAGCTTGGAAGCCGGTTGGGACACTCACCTTTCGGGGAACATTCAGTACTTC. Translated, it gives CASSLEAGWDTHLSGNIQYF.

This chain joins TRBV11-2 and TRBJ2-5, with TRBD1 matching over 12 bases. The V segment lost 5 bases and the J segment 2 bases; nucleotides outside the gene matches: 6. CDR1 is SGHAT and CDR2 is FQNNGV in the germline V gene. CDR3 size: 16 residues. The CDR3 DNA follows: TGTGCCAGCAGCACCGGGACAGGGGGCTGGCAAGAGACCCAGTACTTC. This sequence encodes CASSTGTGGWQETQYF.

The chain joins TRBV3-1 (or the pseudogene TRBV3-2) to TRBJ1-2; 7 positions agree with TRBD1. The CDR3 loop spans 15 amino acids. V lost 1 base to trimming and J lost 3 bases; unmatched junction nucleotides: 5. Germline V gene sequence: CDR1 LGHDT, CDR2 YNNKEL (reference sequence). The CDR3: CASSQGGQPYYGYTF. CDR3 in DNA: TGTGCCAGCAGCCAAGGGGGACAGCCATACTATGGCTACACCTTC.

The rearrangement joins TRBV21-1 to TRBJ2-1; no DNA check was done on the table's D call, TRBD2. TRBV21-1 is listed as a pseudogene. This CDR3 contains 22 residues. The CDR3 DNA sequence: TGTGCCAGCAGCAAAGGGCCGTACATCCCGGCGGGAGCGGGAGGGCGGTCAAATGAGCAGTTCTTC. This translates into CASSKGPYIPAGAGGRSNEQFF.

The V call is TRBV5-5, the J call TRBJ1-5; D might be TRBD1 (5 bases). This CDR3 has 14 amino acids. Trimming took 3 bases from V and 6 from J, leaving 13 bases between them. Germline lookup yields CDR1 SGHKS and CDR2 YYEKEE (reference sequence). In nucleotides, the CDR3 is TGTGCCAGCAGCTGGGGTATAGGGGTTCAGCCCCAGCATTTT. It specifies CASSWGIGVQPQHF.

This clone was seen only once. This chain links TRBV7-9 with TRBJ1-3; D not resolved. The CDR3 is 11 amino acids. Germline V gene lookup returns CDR1 SEHNR and CDR2 FQNEAQ (reference sequence). The V and J ends lost 8 bases and 2 bases respectively, with 4 bases between them. CDR3 protein: CASGPGNTIYF. Here the CDR3 DNA reads TGTGCCAGCGGGCCTGGAAACACCATATATTTT. Supplemented by reference TRBV7-9 and TRBJ1-3, the full variable domain reads DTGVSQNPRHKITKRGQNVTFRCDPISEHNRLYWYRQTLGQGPEFLTYFQNEAQLEKSRLLSDRFSAERPKGSFSTLEIQRTEQGDSAMYLCASGPGNTIYFGEGSWLTVV.

CDR3 residues: CASSLAGGAYGYTF. The CDR3 nucleotides read TGTGCCAGCAGCTTAGCAGGGGGGGCCTATGGCTACACCTTC. The chain has TRBV7-9 and TRBJ1-2, with D possibly being TRBD1 (6 bases). The CDR3 has 14 residues. The V end lost 0 bases, the J end lost 4 bases, and 9 bases lay between the germline ends. Looked up from germline, CDR1 is SEHNR and CDR2 is FQNEAQ (reference sequence).

The gene calls are TRBV4-3 and TRBJ2-1, with no clear D. The CDR3 has 14 residues. Trimming removed 0 bases from V and 9 bases from J, with 12 bases in between. CDR1 is LGHNA and CDR2 is YSLEER in the germline V gene. CDR3 DNA: TGCGCCAGCAGCCAAGAAGGCGTCCCCGGTGAGCAGTTCTTC. Translating gives CASSQEGVPGEQFF.

In nucleotides, the CDR3 is TGCGCCAGCATTGGACACACTGAAGCTTTCTTT. Translating gives CASIGHTEAFF. This chain connects TRBV10-1 to TRBJ1-1, with no clear D. V dropped 7 bases and J dropped 3 bases, with 6 bases sitting between them. Germline assignment: CDR1 WNHNN and CDR2 SYGVQD (reference sequence). The CDR3 runs to 11 residues.

V usage is TRBV19 and J usage is TRBJ1-5; D is uncertain. Germline loops: CDR1 LNHDA, CDR2 SQIVND (reference sequence). Trimming shortened V by 7 bases and J by 2 bases, and 15 bases separated the two germline ends. The CDR3 contains 15 residues. The CDR3 loop is CASTVTPGGNQPQHF. CDR3 coding DNA: TGTGCCAGTACCGTGACCCCAGGAGGCAATCAGCCCCAGCATTTT. Complete variable domain (other parts from reference TRBV19 and TRBJ1-5): DGGITQSPKYLFRKEGQNVTLSCEQNLNHDAMYWYRQDPGQGLRLIYYSQIVNDFQKGDIAEGYSVSREKKESFPLTVTSAQKNPTAFYLCASTVTPGGNQPQHFGDGTRLSIL.

The chain carries TRBV4-3 and TRBJ1-4, with a tentative D call TRBD1 (5 bases). V was shortened by 0 bases and J by 6 bases, with 11 bases between the two germline ends. The CDR3 length is 15 residues. In germline, CDR1 is LGHNA, CDR2 YSLEER. Written as DNA, the CDR3 is TGCGCCAGCAGCCAAGAGGGGGTGGAGGATGAAAAACTGTTTTTT. Translation gives CASSQEGVEDEKLFF.